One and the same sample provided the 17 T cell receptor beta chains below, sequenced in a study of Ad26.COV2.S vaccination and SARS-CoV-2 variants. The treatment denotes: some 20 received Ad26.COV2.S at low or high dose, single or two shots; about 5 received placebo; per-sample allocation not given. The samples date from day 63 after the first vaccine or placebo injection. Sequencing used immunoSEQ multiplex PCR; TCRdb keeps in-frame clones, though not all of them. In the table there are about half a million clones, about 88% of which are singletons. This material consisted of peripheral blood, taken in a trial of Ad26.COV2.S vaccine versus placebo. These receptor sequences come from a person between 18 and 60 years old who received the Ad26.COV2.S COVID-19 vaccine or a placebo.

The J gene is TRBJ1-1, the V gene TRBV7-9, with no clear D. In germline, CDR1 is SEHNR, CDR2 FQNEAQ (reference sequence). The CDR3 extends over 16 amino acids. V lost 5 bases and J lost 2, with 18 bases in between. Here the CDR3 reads CASSHNMAGVNTEAFF. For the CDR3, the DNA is TGTGCCAGCAGCCACAACATGGCGGGAGTTAACACTGAAGCTTTCTTT.

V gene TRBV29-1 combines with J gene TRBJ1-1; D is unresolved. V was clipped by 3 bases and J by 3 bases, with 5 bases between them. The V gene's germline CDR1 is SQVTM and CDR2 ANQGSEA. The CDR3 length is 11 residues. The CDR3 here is CSVDEDTEAFF. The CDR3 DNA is TGCAGCGTTGATGAGGACACTGAAGCTTTCTTT.

DNA for the CDR3: TGTGCCAGCAGCACCAACAGGGGGCGGAATGAAAAACTGTTTTTT. Translating gives CASSTNRGRNEKLFF. V gene TRBV7-8 combines with J gene TRBJ1-4; 9 nucleotides agree with TRBD1. The V and J ends lost 5 bases and 5 bases, in that order; junction bases with no gene match: 6. CDR3 length: 15 residues. Germline-derived CDR1 and CDR2 are SGHVS and FQNEAQ.

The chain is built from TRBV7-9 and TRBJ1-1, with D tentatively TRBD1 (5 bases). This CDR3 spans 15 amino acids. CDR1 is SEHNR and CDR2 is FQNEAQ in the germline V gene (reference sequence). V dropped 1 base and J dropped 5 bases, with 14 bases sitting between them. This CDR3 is CASSLGDRLGTEAFF. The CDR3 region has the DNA TGTGCCAGCAGCTTAGGGGACCGTCTAGGGACTGAAGCTTTCTTT.

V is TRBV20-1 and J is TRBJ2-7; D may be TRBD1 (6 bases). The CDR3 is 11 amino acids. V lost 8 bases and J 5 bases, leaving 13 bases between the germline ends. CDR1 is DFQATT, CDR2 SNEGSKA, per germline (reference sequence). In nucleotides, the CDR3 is TGCAGTCCAATACAGGGAAACGAGCAGTACTTC. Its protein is CSPIQGNEQYF.

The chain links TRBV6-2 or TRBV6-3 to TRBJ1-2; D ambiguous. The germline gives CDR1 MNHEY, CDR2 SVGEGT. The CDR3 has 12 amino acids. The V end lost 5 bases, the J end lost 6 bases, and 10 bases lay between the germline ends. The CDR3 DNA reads TGTGCCAGCAGTCCCCACCGTAATGGCTACACCTTC. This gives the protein CASSPHRNGYTF.

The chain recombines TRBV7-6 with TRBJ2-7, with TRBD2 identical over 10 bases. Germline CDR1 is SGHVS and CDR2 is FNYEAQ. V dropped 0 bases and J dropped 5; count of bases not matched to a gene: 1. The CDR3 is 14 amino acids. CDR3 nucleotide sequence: TGTGCCAGCAGCTTAGCGGGACTAGCGAACGAGCAGTACTTC. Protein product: CASSLAGLANEQYF.

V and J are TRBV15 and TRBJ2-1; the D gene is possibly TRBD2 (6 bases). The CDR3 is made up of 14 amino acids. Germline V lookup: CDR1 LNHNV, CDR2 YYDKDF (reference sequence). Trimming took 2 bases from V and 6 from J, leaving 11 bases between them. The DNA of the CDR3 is TGTGCCACCAGCAGACCTGAGACTAGCAATGAGCAGTTCTTC. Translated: CATSRPETSNEQFF.

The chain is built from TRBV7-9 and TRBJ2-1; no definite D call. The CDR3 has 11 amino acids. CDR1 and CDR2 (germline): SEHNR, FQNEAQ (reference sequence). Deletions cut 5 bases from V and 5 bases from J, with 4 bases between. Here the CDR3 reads CASSRNNEQFF. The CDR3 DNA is TGTGCCAGCAGCAGAAACAATGAGCAGTTCTTC.

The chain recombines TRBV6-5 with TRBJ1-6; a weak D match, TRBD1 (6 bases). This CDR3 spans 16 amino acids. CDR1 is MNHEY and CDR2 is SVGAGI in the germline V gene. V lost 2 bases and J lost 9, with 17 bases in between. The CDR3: CASSYDGTLKSSPLHF. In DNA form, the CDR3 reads TGTGCCAGCAGTTACGACGGGACACTTAAGTCTTCACCCCTCCACTTT.

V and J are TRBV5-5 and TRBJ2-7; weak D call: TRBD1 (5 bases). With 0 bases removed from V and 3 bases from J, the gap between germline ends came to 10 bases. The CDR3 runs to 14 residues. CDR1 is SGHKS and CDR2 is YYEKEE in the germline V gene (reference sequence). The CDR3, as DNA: TGTGCCAGCAGCTTGGGGGGCTTCGGCTACGAGCAGTACTTC. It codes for CASSLGGFGYEQYF.

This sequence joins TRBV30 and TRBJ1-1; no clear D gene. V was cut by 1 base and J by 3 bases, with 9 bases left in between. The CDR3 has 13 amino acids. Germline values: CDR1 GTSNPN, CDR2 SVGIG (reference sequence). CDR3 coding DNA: TGTGCCTGGAGTGAGGCCTCCCACACTGAAGCTTTCTTT. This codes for CAWSEASHTEAFF. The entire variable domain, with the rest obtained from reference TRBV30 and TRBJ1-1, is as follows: SQTIHQWPATLVQPVGSPLSLECTVEGTSNPNLYWYRQAAGRGLQLLFYSVGIGQISSEVPQNLSASRPQDRQFILSSKKLLLSDSGFYLCAWSEASHTEAFFGQGTRLTVV.

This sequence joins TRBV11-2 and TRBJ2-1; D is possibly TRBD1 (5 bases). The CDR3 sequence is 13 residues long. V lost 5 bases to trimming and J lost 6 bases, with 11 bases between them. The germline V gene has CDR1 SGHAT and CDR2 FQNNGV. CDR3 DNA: TGTGCCAGCAGCCCACAGACAGTCAATGAGCAGTTCTTC. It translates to CASSPQTVNEQFF. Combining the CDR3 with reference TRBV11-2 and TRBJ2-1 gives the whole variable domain EAGVAQSPRYKIIEKRQSVAFWCNPISGHATLYWYQQILGQGPKLLIQFQNNGVVDDSQLPKDRFSAERLKGVDSTLKIQPAKLEDSAVYLCASSPQTVNEQFFGPGTRLTVL.

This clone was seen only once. CDR3: CASGRVGNTEAFF. CDR3 in DNA: TGTGCCAGTGGTCGCGTGGGAAACACTGAAGCTTTCTTT. This chain joins TRBV30 and TRBJ1-1; D call uncertain. CDR1 and CDR2 from the germline V gene are GTSNPN and SVGIG (reference sequence). The CDR3 totals 13 residues. Trimming removed 8 bases from V and 2 bases from J, with 15 bases in between.

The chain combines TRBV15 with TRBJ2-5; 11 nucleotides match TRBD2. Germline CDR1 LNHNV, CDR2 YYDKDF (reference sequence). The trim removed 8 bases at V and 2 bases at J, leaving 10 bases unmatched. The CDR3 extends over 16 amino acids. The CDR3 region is CATGLAGGPFQETQYF. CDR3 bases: TGTGCCACCGGGTTAGCGGGAGGGCCGTTTCAAGAGACCCAGTACTTC.

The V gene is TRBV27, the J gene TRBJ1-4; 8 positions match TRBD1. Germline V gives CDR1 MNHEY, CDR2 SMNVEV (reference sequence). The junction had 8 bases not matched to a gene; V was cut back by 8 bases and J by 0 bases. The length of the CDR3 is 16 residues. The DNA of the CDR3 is TGTGCCAGCGCCTTCGGGACAGGCACAACTAATGAAAAACTGTTTTTT. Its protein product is CASAFGTGTTNEKLFF.

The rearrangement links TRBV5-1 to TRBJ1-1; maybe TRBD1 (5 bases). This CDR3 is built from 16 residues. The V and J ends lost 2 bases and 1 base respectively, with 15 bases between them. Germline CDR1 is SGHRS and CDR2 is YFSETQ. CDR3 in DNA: TGCGCCAGCAGCTTCAACCGACAGACACAGAACACTGAAGCTTTCTTT. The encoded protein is CASSFNRQTQNTEAFF.